This T cell receptor beta chain was documented in a study of spatial heterogeneity in lung cancer. Whole-study results and caveats: Nonsynonymous mutations, ubiquitous and regional, were tracked respectively by counts of ubiquitous and regional expanded TCRs. Tumoral mutation counts were tracked by counts of expanded intratumoral alpha and beta TCRs.

Individual TCR cDNA molecules each bore their own unique molecular identifier. TCRdb fed the 5' RACE reads into MiXCR, producing one record per CDR3 protein. The sample has about 23,000 distinct CDR3 sequences, approximately 6.5% seen once. A note on this clonotype: Its antigen is not identified.

The time point was: sample taken at primary tumor resection. Samples were obtained from about 75 donors, all untreated early-stage non-small cell lung cancer patients. The sequencing here drew on lung tumor tissue, taken at surgery. The TCR originated in a male donor with early-stage non-small cell lung cancer.

CDR3 coding DNA: TGTGCCAGCTCACCAGGCTCATCAGGTGAGCAGTACTTC. It translates to CASSPGSSGEQYF. The chain is built from TRBV18 and TRBJ2-7, with unresolved D. This CDR3 is built from 13 residues. Germline V gene sequence: CDR1 KGHSH, CDR2 LQKENI. The germline V and J ends were trimmed by 2 bases and 7 bases, with 12 bases remaining between them.